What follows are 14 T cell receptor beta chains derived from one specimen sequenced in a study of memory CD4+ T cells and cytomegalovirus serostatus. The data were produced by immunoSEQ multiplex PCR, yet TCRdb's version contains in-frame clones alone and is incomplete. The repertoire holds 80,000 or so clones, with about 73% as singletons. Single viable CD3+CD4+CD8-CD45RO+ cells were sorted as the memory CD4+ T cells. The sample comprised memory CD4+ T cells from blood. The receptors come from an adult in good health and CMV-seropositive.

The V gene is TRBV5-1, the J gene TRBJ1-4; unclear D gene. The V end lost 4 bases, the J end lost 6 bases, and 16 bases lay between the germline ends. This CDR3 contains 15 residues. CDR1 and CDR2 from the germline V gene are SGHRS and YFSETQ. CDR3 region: CASSPGRSLDEKLFF. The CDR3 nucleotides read TGCGCCAGCAGCCCCGGGAGGAGTTTGGATGAAAAACTGTTTTTT.

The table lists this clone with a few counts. The CDR3 region is CASSPGGTDTQYF. In DNA form, the CDR3 reads TGTGCCAGCTCACCAGGGGGCACAGATACGCAGTATTTT. V is TRBV18 and J is TRBJ2-3, with no clear D. The CDR3 runs to 13 residues. V lost 2 bases and J 1 base, leaving 4 bases between the germline ends. CDR1 KGHSH and CDR2 LQKENI come from the germline V gene.

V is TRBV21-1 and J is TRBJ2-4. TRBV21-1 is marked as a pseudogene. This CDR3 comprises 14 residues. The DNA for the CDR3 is TGTGCCAGCAGCAAAGGGGGGAAGAAAAACATTCAGTACTTC. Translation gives CASSKGGKKNIQYF.

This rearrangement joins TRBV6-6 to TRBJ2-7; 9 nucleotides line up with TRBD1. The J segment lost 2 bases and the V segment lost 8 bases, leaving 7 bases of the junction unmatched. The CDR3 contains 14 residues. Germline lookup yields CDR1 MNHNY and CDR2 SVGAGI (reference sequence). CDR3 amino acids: CASGSGTGTYEQYF. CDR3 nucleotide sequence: TGTGCCAGCGGCTCCGGGACAGGGACCTACGAGCAGTACTTC.

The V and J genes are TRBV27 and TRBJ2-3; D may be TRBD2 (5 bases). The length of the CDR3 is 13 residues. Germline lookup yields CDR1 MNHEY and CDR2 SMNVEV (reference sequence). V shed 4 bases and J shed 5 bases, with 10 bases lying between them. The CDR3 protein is CASSYKEVDTQYF. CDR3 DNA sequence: TGTGCCAGCAGTTATAAGGAGGTAGATACGCAGTATTTT.

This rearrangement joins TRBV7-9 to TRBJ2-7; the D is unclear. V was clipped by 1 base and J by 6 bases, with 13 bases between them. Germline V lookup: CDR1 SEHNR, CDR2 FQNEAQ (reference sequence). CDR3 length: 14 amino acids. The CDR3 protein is CASSLVGTLSEQYF. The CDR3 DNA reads TGTGCCAGCAGCTTAGTGGGCACCTTGAGCGAGCAGTACTTC.

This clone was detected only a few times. In DNA form, the CDR3 reads TGTGCCAGCAATATTGGGGGACAGGGTCTATCGGGAAACACCATATATTTT. Its protein product is CASNIGGQGLSGNTIYF. The chain is built from TRBV2 and TRBJ1-3; 9 nucleotides line up with TRBD1. This CDR3 has 17 residues. CDR1 is SNHLY and CDR2 is FYNNEI in the germline V gene. The junction had 14 bases not matched to a gene; V was cut back by 7 bases and J by 4 bases.

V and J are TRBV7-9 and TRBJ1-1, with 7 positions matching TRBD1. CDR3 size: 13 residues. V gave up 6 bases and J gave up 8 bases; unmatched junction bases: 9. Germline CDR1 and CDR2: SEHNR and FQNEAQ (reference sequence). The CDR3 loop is CASSTQGWSEAFF. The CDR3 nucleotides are TGTGCCAGCAGTACACAGGGGTGGTCCGAAGCTTTCTTT.

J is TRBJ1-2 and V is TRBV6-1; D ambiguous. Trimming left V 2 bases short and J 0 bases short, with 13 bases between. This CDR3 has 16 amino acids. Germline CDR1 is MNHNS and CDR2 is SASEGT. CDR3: CASSEPGGQANYGYTF. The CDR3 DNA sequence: TGTGCCAGCAGTGAACCAGGCGGGCAGGCTAACTATGGCTACACCTTC.

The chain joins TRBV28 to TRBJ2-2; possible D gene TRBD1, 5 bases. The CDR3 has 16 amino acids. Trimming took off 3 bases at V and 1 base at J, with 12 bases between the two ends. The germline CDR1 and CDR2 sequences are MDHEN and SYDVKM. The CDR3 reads CASSFLGVGNTGELFF. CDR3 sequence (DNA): TGTGCCAGCAGTTTTTTAGGGGTCGGGAACACCGGGGAGCTGTTTTTT.

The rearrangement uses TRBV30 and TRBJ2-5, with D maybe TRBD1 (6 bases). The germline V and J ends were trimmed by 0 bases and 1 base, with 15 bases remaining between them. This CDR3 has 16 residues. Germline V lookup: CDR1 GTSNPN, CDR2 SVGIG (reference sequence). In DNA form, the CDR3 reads TGTGCCTGGAGTGTGGGGTCAGGGACAATCCAAGAGACCCAGTACTTC. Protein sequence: CAWSVGSGTIQETQYF.

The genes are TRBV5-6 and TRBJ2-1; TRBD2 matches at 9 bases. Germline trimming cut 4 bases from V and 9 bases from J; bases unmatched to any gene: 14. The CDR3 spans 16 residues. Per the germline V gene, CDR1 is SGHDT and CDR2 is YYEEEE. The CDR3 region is CASSLLAGGKATEQFF. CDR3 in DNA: TGTGCCAGCAGCCTATTGGCGGGAGGGAAAGCTACTGAGCAGTTCTTC.

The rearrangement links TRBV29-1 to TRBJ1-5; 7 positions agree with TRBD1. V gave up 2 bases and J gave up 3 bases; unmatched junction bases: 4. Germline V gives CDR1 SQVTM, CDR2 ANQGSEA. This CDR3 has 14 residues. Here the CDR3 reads CSVETGQDNQPQHF. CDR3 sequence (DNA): TGCAGCGTTGAAACCGGACAGGACAATCAGCCCCAGCATTTT.

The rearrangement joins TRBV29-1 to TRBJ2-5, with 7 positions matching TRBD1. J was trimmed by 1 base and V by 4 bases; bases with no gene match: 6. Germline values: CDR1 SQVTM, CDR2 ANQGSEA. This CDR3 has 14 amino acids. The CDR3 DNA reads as TGCAGCGTTGCCGGACAGGCCAGCCAAGAGACCCAGTACTTC. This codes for CSVAGQASQETQYF. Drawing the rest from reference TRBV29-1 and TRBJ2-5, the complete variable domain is SAVISQKPSRDICQRGTSLTIQCQVDSQVTMMFWYRQQPGQSLTLIATANQGSEATYESGFVIDKFPISRPNLTFSTLTVSNMSPEDSSIYLCSVAGQASQETQYFGPGTRLLVL.